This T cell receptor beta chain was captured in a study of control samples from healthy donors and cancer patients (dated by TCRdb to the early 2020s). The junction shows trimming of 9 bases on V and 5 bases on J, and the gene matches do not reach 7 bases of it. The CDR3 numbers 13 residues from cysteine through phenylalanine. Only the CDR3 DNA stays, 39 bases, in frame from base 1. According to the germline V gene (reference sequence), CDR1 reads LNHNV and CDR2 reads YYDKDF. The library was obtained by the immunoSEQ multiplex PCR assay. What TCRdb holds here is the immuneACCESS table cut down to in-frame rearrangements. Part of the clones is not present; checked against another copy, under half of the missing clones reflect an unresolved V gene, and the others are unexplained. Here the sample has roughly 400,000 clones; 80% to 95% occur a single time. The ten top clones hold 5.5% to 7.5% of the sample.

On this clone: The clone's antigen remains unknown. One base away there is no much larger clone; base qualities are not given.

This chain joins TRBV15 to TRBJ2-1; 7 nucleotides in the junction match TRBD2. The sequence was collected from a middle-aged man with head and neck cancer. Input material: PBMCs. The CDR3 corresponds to CATLTSSHNEQFF. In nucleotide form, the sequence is TGTGCCACTCTGACTAGCAGCCACAATGAGCAGTTCTTC.